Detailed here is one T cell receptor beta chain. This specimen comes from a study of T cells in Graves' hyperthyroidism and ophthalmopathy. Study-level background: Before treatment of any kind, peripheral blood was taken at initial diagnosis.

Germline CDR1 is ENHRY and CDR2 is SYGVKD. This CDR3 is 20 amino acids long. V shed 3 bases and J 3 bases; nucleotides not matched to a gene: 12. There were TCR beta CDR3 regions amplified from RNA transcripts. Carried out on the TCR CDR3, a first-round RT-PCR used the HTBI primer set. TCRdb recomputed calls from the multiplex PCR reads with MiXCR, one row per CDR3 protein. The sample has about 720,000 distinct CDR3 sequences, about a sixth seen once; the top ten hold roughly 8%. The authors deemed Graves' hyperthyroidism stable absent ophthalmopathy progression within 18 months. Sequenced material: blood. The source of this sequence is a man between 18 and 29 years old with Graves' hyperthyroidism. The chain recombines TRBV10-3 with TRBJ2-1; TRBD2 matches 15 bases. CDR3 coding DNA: TGTGCCATCAGTGAACCCGGGACTAGCGGGAGGTCGGGCGTCTACAATGAGCAGTTCTTC. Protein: CAISEPGTSGRSGVYNEQFF.